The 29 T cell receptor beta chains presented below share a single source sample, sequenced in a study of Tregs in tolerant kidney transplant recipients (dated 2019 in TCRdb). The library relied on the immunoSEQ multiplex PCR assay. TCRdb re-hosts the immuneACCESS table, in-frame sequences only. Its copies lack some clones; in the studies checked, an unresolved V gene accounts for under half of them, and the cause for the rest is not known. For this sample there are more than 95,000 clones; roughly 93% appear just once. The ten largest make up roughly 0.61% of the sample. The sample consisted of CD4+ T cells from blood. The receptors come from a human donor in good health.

The CDR3 DNA is TGCAGCGTCCAAAAACAAGGGCTGGCCACTGAAGCTTTCTTT. Amino acids: CSVQKQGLATEAFF. This chain connects TRBV29-1 to TRBJ1-1; D is unclear. This CDR3 has 14 amino acids. CDR1 is SQVTM, CDR2 ANQGSEA, per germline. Trimming removed 6 bases from V and 4 bases from J, with 18 bases in between.

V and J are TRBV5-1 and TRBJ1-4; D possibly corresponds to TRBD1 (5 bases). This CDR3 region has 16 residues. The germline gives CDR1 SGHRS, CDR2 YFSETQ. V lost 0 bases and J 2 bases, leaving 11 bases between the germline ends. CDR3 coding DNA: TGCGCCAGCAGCTTGGGACAGACCTTGACTAATGAAAAACTGTTTTTT. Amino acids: CASSLGQTLTNEKLFF.

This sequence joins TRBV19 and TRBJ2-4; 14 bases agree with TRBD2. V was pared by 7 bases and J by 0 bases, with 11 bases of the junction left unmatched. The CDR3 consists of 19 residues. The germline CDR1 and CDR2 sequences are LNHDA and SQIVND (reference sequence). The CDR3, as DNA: TGTGCCAGTACCTCGGGACTAGCGGGGGCCAGGGGAGCCAAAAACATTCAGTACTTC. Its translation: CASTSGLAGARGAKNIQYF.

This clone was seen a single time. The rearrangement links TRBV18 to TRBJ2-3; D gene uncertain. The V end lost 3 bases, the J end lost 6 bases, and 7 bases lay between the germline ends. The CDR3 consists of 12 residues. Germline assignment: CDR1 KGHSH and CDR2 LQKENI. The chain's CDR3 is CASSPPVDTQYF. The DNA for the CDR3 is TGTGCCAGCTCACCCCCTGTGGATACGCAGTATTTT.

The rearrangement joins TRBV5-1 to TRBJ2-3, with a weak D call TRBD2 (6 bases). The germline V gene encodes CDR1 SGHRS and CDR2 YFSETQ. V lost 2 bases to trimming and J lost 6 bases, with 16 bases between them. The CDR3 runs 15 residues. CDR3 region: CASSLRSGSMDTQYF. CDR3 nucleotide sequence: TGCGCCAGCAGCTTAAGATCCGGGAGTATGGATACGCAGTATTTT.

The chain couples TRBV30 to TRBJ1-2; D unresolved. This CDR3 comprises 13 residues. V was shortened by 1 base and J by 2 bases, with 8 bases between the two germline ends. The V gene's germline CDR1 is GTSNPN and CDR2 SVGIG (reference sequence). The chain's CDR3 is CAWSARQNYGYTF. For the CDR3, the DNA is TGTGCCTGGAGTGCCCGGCAGAACTATGGCTACACCTTC.

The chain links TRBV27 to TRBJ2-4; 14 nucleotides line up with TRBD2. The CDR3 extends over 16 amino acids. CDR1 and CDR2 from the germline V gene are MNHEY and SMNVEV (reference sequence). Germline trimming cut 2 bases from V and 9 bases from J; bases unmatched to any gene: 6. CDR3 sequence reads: CASSLRLAGGGSIQYF. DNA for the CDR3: TGTGCCAGCAGTTTACGACTAGCGGGAGGGGGGAGCATTCAGTACTTC.

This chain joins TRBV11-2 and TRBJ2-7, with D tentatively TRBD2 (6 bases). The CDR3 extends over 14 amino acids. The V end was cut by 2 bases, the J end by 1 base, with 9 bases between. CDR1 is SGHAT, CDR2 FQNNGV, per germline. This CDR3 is CASSLNGGSYEQYF. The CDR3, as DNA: TGTGCCAGCAGCTTAAACGGGGGATCCTACGAGCAGTACTTC. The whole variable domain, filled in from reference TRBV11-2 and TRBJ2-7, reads EAGVAQSPRYKIIEKRQSVAFWCNPISGHATLYWYQQILGQGPKLLIQFQNNGVVDDSQLPKDRFSAERLKGVDSTLKIQPAKLEDSAVYLCASSLNGGSYEQYFGPGTRLTVT.

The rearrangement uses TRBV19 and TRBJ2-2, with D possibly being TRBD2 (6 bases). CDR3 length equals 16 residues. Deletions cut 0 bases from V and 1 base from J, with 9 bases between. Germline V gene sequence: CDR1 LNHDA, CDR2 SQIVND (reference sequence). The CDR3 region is CASSIEEGVNTGELFF. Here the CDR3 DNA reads TGTGCCAGTAGTATAGAGGAGGGAGTGAACACCGGGGAGCTGTTTTTT.

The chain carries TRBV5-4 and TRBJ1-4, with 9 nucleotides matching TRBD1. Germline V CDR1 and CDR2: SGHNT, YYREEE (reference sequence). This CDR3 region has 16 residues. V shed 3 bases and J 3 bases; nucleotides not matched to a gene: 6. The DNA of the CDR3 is TGTGCCAGCAGCTGGGGACAGGGATCGTCTAATGAAAAACTGTTTTTT. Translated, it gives CASSWGQGSSNEKLFF.

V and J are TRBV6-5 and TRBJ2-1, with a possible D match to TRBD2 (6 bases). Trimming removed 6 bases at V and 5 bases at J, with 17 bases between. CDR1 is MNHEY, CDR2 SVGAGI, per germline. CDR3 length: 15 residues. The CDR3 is CASSFKGLGNNEQFF. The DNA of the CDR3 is TGTGCCAGCAGCTTTAAGGGACTCGGGAACAATGAGCAGTTCTTC.

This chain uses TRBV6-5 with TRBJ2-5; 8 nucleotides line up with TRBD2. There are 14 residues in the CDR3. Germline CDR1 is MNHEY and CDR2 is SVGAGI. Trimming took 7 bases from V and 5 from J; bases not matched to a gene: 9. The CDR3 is CASKREGQGETQYF. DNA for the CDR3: TGTGCCAGCAAACGGGAGGGTCAGGGGGAGACCCAGTACTTC.

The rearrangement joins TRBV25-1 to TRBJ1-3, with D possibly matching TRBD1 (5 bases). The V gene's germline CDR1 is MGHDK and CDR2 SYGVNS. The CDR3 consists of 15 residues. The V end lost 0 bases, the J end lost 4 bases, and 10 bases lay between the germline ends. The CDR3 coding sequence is TGTGCCAGCAGTGAATATGGGGCGGCCGGAAACACCATATATTTT. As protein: CASSEYGAAGNTIYF.

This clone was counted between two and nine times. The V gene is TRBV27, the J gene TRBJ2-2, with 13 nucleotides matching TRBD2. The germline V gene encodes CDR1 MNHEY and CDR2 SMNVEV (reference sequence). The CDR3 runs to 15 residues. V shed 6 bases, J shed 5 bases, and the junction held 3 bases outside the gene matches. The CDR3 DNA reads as TGTGCCAGCAGACTAGCGGGGGGGCTAACCGGGGAGCTGTTTTTT. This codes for CASRLAGGLTGELFF.

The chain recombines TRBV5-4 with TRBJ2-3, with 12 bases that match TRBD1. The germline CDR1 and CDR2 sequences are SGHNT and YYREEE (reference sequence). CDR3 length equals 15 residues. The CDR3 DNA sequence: TGTGCAGAAAGCTGGGGACAGGGGGCGCAAGATACGCAGTATTTT. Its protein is CAESWGQGAQDTQYF.

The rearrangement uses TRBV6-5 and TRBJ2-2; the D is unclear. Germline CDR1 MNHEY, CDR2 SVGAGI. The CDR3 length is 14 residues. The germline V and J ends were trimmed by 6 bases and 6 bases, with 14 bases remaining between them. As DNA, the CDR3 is TGTGCCAGCAGATCAATCCTAATATCCGGGGAGCTGTTTTTT. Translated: CASRSILISGELFF.

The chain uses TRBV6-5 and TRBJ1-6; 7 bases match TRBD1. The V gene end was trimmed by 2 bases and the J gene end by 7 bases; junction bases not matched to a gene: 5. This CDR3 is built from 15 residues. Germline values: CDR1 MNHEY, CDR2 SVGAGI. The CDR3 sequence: CASSYTGTANSPLHF. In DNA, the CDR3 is TGTGCCAGCAGTTACACCGGGACAGCCAATTCACCCCTCCACTTT.

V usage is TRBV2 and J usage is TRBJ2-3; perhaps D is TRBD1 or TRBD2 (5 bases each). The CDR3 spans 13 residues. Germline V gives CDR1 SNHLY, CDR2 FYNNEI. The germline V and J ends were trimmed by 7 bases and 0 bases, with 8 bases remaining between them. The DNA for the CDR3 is TGTGCCAGCAAAGGGGACAGCACAGATACGCAGTATTTT. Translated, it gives CASKGDSTDTQYF. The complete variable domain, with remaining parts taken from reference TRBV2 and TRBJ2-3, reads EPEVTQTPSHQVTQMGQEVILRCVPISNHLYFYWYRQILGQKVEFLVSFYNNEISEKSEIFDDQFSVERPDGSNFTLKIRSTKLEDSAMYFCASKGDSTDTQYFGPGTRLTVL.

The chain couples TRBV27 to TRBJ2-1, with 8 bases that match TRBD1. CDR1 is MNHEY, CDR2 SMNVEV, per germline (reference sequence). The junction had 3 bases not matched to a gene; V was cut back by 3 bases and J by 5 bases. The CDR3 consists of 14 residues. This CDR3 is CASSLRTGNNEQFF. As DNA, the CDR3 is TGTGCCAGCAGTTTGAGGACAGGGAACAATGAGCAGTTCTTC.

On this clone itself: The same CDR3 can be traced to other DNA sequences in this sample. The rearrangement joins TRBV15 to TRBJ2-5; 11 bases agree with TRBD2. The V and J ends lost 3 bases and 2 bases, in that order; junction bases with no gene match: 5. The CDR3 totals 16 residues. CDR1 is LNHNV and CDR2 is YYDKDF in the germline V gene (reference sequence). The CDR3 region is CATSRSSGRGQETQYF. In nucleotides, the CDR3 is TGTGCCACCAGCAGGAGTAGCGGGAGGGGACAAGAGACCCAGTACTTC.

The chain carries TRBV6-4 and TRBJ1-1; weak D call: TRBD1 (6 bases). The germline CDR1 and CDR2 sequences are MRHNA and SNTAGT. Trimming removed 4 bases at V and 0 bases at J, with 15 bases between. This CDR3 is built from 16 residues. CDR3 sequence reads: CASSVVLRGLNTEAFF. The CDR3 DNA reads TGTGCCAGCAGTGTCGTCCTTCGGGGGCTGAACACTGAAGCTTTCTTT.

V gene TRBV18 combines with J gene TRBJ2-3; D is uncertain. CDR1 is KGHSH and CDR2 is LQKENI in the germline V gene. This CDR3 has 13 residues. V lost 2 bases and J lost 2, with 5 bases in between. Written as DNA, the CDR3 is TGTGCCAGCTCACCAAAAGTCACAGATACGCAGTATTTT. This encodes CASSPKVTDTQYF.

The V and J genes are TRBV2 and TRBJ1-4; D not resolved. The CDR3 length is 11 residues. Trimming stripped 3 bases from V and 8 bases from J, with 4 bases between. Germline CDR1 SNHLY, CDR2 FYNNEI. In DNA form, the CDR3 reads TGTGCCAGCAGTGACGGGGAAAAACTGTTTTTT. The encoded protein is CASSDGEKLFF. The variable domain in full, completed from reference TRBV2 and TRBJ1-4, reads EPEVTQTPSHQVTQMGQEVILRCVPISNHLYFYWYRQILGQKVEFLVSFYNNEISEKSEIFDDQFSVERPDGSNFTLKIRSTKLEDSAMYFCASSDGEKLFFGSGTQLSVL.

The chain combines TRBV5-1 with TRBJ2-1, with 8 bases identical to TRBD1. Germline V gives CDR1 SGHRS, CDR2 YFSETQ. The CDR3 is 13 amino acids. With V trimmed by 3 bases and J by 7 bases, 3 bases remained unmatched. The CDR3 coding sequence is TGCGCCAGCAGCTGGGGACAGGAAAATGAGCAGTTCTTC. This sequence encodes CASSWGQENEQFF.

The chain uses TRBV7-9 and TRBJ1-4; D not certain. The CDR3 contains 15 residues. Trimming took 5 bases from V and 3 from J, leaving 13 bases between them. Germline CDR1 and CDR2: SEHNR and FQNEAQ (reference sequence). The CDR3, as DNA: TGTGCCAGCAGCCAGGAGTCGGGCTCTAATGAAAAACTGTTTTTT. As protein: CASSQESGSNEKLFF.

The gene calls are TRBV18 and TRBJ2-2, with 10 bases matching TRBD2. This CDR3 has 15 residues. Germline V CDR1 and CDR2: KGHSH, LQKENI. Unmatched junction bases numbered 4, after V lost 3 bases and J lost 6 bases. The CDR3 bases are TGTGCCAGCTCACCGGGACTAGCGTTTGCCGGGGAGCTGTTTTTT. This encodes CASSPGLAFAGELFF.

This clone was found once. CDR3 sequence (DNA): TGTGCCCAAAAGGGTTTGACGGGGCGCTCGGGCGCTGAAGCTTTCTTT. It specifies CAQKGLTGRSGAEAFF. The chain is built from TRBV30 and TRBJ1-1, with a tentative D call TRBD1 (5 bases). The CDR3 has 16 amino acids. V lost 8 bases, J lost 6 bases, and 28 bases lay in between. CDR1 is GTSNPN and CDR2 is SVGIG in the germline V gene (reference sequence).

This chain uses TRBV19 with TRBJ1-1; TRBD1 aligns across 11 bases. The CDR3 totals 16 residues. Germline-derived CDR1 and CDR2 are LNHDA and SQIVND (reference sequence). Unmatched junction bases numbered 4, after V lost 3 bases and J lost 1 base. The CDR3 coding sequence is TGTGCCAGTAGTATGGACAGGGGGCGCCGGAACACTGAAGCTTTCTTT. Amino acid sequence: CASSMDRGRRNTEAFF. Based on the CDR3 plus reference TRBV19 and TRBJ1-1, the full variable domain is DGGITQSPKYLFRKEGQNVTLSCEQNLNHDAMYWYRQDPGQGLRLIYYSQIVNDFQKGDIAEGYSVSREKKESFPLTVTSAQKNPTAFYLCASSMDRGRRNTEAFFGQGTRLTVV.

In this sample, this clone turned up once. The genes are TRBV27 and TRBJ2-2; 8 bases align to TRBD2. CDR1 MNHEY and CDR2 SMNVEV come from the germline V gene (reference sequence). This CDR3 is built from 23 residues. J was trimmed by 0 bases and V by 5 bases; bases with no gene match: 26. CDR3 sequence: CASSAFRVGAGGPINTNTGELFF. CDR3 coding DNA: TGTGCCAGCAGTGCGTTCAGGGTAGGGGCGGGAGGTCCGATAAATACGAACACCGGGGAGCTGTTTTTT.